A single sample gave rise to the 20 T cell receptor beta chains below, sequenced in a study of a mutant IDH1 vaccine in newly diagnosed glioma. Antigen specificity for these receptors is unknown. Here immunoSEQ multiplex PCR was the method, and the copy in TCRdb shows in-frame clones only, minus some. The profile shows approximately 52,000 clones, around 80% of them singletons. Time point in this sample: week 47, end of study. Vaccination used 300 ug of mutant IDH1 20-mer peptide per dose, with topical imiquimod. Specimen: PBMCs, collected from a glioma patient whose treatment included an IDH1 peptide vaccine. The source of these receptors is a woman in her 40s with glioma. Some clones in this sample may be carry-over from other donors' samples.

This clone was recorded a few times. J is TRBJ1-1 and V is TRBV28; D remains ambiguous. Trimming removed 3 bases from V and 11 bases from J, with 16 bases in between. The CDR3 totals 13 residues. From germline, CDR1 is MDHEN and CDR2 SYDVKM. In DNA form, the CDR3 reads TGTGCCAGCAGTTTCCGTTTCCCCCTCCTGGCTTTCTTT. It translates to CASSFRFPLLAFF.

The V and J genes are TRBV19 and TRBJ1-6, with a tentative D call TRBD1 (5 bases). The germline V gene has CDR1 LNHDA and CDR2 SQIVND (reference sequence). The CDR3 sequence is 14 residues long. Trimming stripped 9 bases from V and 7 bases from J, with 16 bases between. CDR3 sequence: CAREGLGLNSPLHF. CDR3 DNA sequence: TGTGCCAGGGAGGGACTGGGTTTGAATTCACCCCTCCACTTT.

The chain combines TRBV25-1 with TRBJ1-2; 10 positions match TRBD1. The CDR3 runs 16 residues. Trimming removed 3 bases from V and 8 bases from J; junction bases left unmatched: 12. Germline CDR1 reads MGHDK; CDR2 reads SYGVNS. The CDR3 region has the DNA TGTGCCAGCAGTGACGGGACAGGGGAGGGAGCGGGAGGCTACACCTTC. Its translation: CASSDGTGEGAGGYTF.

The V and J genes are TRBV10-3 and TRBJ1-3; D not resolved. Between the trimmed V and J ends, which lost 4 bases and 4 bases, there was a span of 14 bases. Germline V gene data show CDR1 as ENHRY and CDR2 as SYGVKD. This CDR3 comprises 15 residues. This CDR3 is CAISVWGELGNTIYF. The CDR3 bases are TGTGCCATCAGTGTTTGGGGAGAACTGGGAAACACCATATATTTT.

This sequence joins TRBV19 and TRBJ1-5; D is unresolved. Trimming removed 7 bases from V and 6 bases from J, with 13 bases in between. This CDR3 is 13 amino acids long. In germline, CDR1 is LNHDA, CDR2 SQIVND (reference sequence). This chain's CDR3 is CASTKEYTQPQHF. CDR3 coding DNA: TGTGCCAGTACGAAGGAGTATACTCAGCCCCAGCATTTT.

The chain combines TRBV5-1 with TRBJ2-7; 10 bases are shared with TRBD1. With 5 bases clipped from V and 5 bases from J, the junction kept 7 bases outside the gene matches. CDR1 is SGHRS, CDR2 YFSETQ, per germline. The CDR3 spans 14 residues. In DNA form, the CDR3 reads TGCGCCAGCAGAACCGGGACAGGGGCGGACGAGCAGTACTTC. Residues: CASRTGTGADEQYF.

The table lists this clone with a count of one. V gene TRBV2 combines with J gene TRBJ1-1; D is ambiguous. V was cut by 6 bases and J by 0 bases, with 5 bases left in between. Germline loops: CDR1 SNHLY, CDR2 FYNNEI. The CDR3 sequence is 12 residues long. The CDR3 protein is CASRYMNTEAFF. The CDR3 coding sequence is TGTGCCAGCAGGTACATGAACACTGAAGCTTTCTTT.

Concerning this clone: A read error is likely, as this CDR3 ends without the conserved phenylalanine or tryptophan. It is unclear where the CDR3 begins or ends on the DNA, so no DNA is shown, and the CDR3 is as TCRdb lists it. The rearrangement uses TRBV5-3 and TRBJ2-7; the D call TRBD2 from the table was never checked on the DNA. TRBV5-3 is given ORF status, its function remaining uncertain. The CDR3 is 9 residues long, ends included. The CDR3 loop is CARRCDYPS.

The chain carries TRBV11-2 and TRBJ2-3; TRBD2 matches 11 bases. Germline assignment: CDR1 SGHAT and CDR2 FQNNGV. The CDR3 is 16 residues long. After removal of 5 bases from V and 0 bases from J, the junction contained 4 bases not matched to a gene. Here the CDR3 DNA reads TGTGCCAGCAGCCTCCGACTAGCGGGGAGCACAGATACGCAGTATTTT. It encodes CASSLRLAGSTDTQYF. Full variable domain (missing parts from reference TRBV11-2 and TRBJ2-3): EAGVAQSPRYKIIEKRQSVAFWCNPISGHATLYWYQQILGQGPKLLIQFQNNGVVDDSQLPKDRFSAERLKGVDSTLKIQPAKLEDSAVYLCASSLRLAGSTDTQYFGPGTRLTVL.

This clone occurred a few times. The V gene is TRBV18, the J gene TRBJ1-1; 9 nucleotides align to TRBD1. The CDR3 sequence is 15 residues long. The germline V gene has CDR1 KGHSH and CDR2 LQKENI. The V and J ends lost 4 bases and 5 bases, in that order; junction bases with no gene match: 8. The CDR3 here is CASSLLTGGFTEAFF. For the CDR3, the DNA is TGTGCCAGCTCACTCCTGACAGGGGGTTTTACTGAAGCTTTCTTT.

Only a few counts were recorded for this clone. The chain recombines TRBV5-6 with TRBJ2-3; TRBD1 matches 8 bases. Germline V lookup: CDR1 SGHDT, CDR2 YYEEEE. This CDR3 region has 15 residues. V lost 2 bases, J lost 4 bases, and 6 bases stayed unmatched. CDR3 nucleotides: TGTGCCAGCAGCTTCGGCAGGGGGCTCCCAGATACGCAGTATTTT. Protein product: CASSFGRGLPDTQYF.

The chain combines TRBV4-2 with TRBJ2-1, with D maybe TRBD1 (5 bases). CDR1 is LGHNA and CDR2 is YNFKEQ in the germline V gene. This CDR3 region has 17 residues. Trimming took 1 base from V and 6 from J, leaving 19 bases between them. The CDR3 DNA is TGTGCCAGCAGCCAAGCTGGGGCCGGGCGAAAGGGCAATGAGCAGTTCTTC. It translates to CASSQAGAGRKGNEQFF.

The table lists this clone with a few counts. The chain has TRBV30 and TRBJ1-6; D perhaps matches TRBD1 (6 bases). The CDR3 contains 13 residues. Trimming stripped 4 bases from V and 7 bases from J, with 11 bases between. CDR1 and CDR2 (germline): GTSNPN, SVGIG (reference sequence). CDR3 coding DNA: TGTGCCTGGAACGGACAGAACAATTCACCCCTCCACTTT. Its protein is CAWNGQNNSPLHF.

The rearrangement uses TRBV6-5 and TRBJ1-1, with 7 bases that match TRBD1. Germline V CDR1 and CDR2: MNHEY, SVGAGI. V shed 2 bases and J 1 base; nucleotides not matched to a gene: 1. The CDR3 covers 14 residues. The CDR3 is CASSYRTGNTEAFF. In nucleotides, the CDR3 is TGTGCCAGCAGTTACCGGACAGGGAACACTGAAGCTTTCTTT.

The chain links TRBV30 to TRBJ1-5; TRBD1 aligns across 7 bases. This CDR3 has 14 residues. Germline lookup yields CDR1 GTSNPN and CDR2 SVGIG (reference sequence). After removal of 5 bases from V and 4 bases from J, the junction contained 8 bases not matched to a gene. CDR3 loop: CAWSTGWGNQPQHF. CDR3 sequence (DNA): TGTGCCTGGTCGACAGGGTGGGGGAATCAGCCCCAGCATTTT.

This rearrangement joins TRBV19 to TRBJ1-1; a possible D gene is TRBD1 (5 bases). Germline-derived CDR1 and CDR2 are LNHDA and SQIVND (reference sequence). The CDR3 covers 16 residues. V dropped 3 bases and J dropped 4 bases, with 18 bases sitting between them. Here the CDR3 DNA reads TGTGCCAGTAGTATCGGGACCGGGGCAGGGAGCACTGAAGCTTTCTTT. Its protein is CASSIGTGAGSTEAFF.

J is TRBJ2-7 and V is TRBV5-1; TRBD2 matches 10 bases. CDR3 size: 16 residues. Looked up from germline, CDR1 is SGHRS and CDR2 is YFSETQ. V lost 4 bases to trimming and J lost 2 bases; unmatched junction nucleotides: 9. This chain's CDR3 is CASSPTTAGGTYEQYF. CDR3 coding DNA: TGCGCCAGCAGCCCGACTACAGCGGGGGGGACCTACGAGCAGTACTTC.

The V call is TRBV29-1, the J call TRBJ1-2; the match to TRBD1 covers 7 bases. The CDR3 spans 12 residues. Germline CDR1 reads SQVTM; CDR2 reads ANQGSEA. V lost 8 bases, J lost 3 bases, and 6 bases stayed unmatched. This chain's CDR3 is CSIRQGDYGYTF. DNA for the CDR3: TGCAGCATCCGACAGGGCGACTATGGCTACACCTTC.

The rearrangement uses TRBV10-3 and TRBJ1-1; D is uncertain. This CDR3 is 14 amino acids long. Germline assignment: CDR1 ENHRY and CDR2 SYGVKD. V gave up 3 bases and J gave up 5 bases, with 13 bases separating them. CDR3 DNA sequence: TGTGCCATCAGTGATACCCTCCGCGGTACTGAAGCTTTCTTT. This encodes CAISDTLRGTEAFF.

The chain uses TRBV7-2 and TRBJ2-7, with D possibly TRBD2 on 5 matching bases. Germline V CDR1 and CDR2: SGHTA, FQGNSA. CDR3 length: 14 amino acids. V shed 10 bases and J shed 2 bases, with 18 bases lying between them. In DNA, the CDR3 is TGTGCCACCTCCGAGGGCCGGGGAGCCTACGAGCAGTACTTC. This sequence encodes CATSEGRGAYEQYF.